This T cell receptor beta chain came from a study of blood T cells in healthy people across ages. Study results and limitations: In older individuals, TCR beta diversity per million T cells was lower, falling roughly linearly with age. The study could not conclusively compare naive and antigen-experienced cells, given its unsorted PBMCs.

This CDR3 comprises 15 residues. CDR1 and CDR2 (germline): MDHEN, SYDVKM. V was clipped by 5 bases and J by 0 bases; unmatched bases: 5. For the second PCR, which ran for roughly 6 to 11 cycles, a sample-barcoded 5' primer and a J-beta primer mix were used. The template-switch adaptor was a 5' adaptor with 12 random nucleotides. It tagged each cDNA molecule. MiXCR, applied by TCRdb to the 5' RACE reads, yields one record per CDR3 protein. Of 1.5 million to 2 million distinct CDR3 sequences detected, roughly 30% appear once; the ten largest clones hold roughly 10%. A note on this clonotype: Its target is not known.

This clonotype originated in a woman aged 25-40 years in good health. The specimen was blood. The genes are TRBV28 and TRBJ2-3; 7 bases align to TRBD1. CDR3 nucleotides: TGTGCCAGCAGTCCCGGGGACAGTAGCACAGATACGCAGTATTTT. The encoded protein is CASSPGDSSTDTQYF.